This TCR beta chain was observed in a study of T cell responses to AZD1222 COVID-19 vaccine. Findings of the study overall: The repertoires were collected only after the peak T cell response. Nearly half of the spike-specific TCRs reportedly recognize variant regions that carry no mutations. Clonal diversity was possibly underestimated, and the donors were mostly white British, with more females.

Comments on this clone: Its antigen is still unknown.

TCRdb's copy holds only in-frame clones and misses some; the assay was immunoSEQ multiplex PCR. The table lists around 71,000 clones, about four fifths of them singletons. J was trimmed by 2 bases and V by 4 bases; bases with no gene match: 9. Germline CDR1 reads SGHKS; CDR2 reads YYEKEE (reference sequence). This CDR3 region has 15 residues. The genes are TRBV5-5 and TRBJ2-7; 7 bases map to TRBD2. This sequence was found in an adult who received the AZD1222 COVID-19 vaccine. Sequences were derived from peripheral blood, sampled 28 days after the second AZD1222 dose. The DNA for the CDR3 is TGTGCCAGCAGCAACGGACTAGATTTGGCCTACGAGCAGTACTTC. Its protein is CASSNGLDLAYEQYF.